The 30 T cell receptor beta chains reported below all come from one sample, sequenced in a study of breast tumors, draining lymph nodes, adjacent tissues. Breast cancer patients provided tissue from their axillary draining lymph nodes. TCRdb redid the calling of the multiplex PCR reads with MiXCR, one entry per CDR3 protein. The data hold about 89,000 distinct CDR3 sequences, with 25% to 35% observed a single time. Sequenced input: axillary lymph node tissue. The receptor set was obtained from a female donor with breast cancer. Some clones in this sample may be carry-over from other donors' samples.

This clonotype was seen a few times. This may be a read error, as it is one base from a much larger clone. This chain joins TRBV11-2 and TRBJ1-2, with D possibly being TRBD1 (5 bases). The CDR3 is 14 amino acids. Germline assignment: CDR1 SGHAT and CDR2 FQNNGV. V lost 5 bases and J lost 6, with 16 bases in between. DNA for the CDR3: TGTGCCAGCAGCGCGACGGGGACCCCCGATGGCTACACCTTC. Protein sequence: CASSATGTPDGYTF.

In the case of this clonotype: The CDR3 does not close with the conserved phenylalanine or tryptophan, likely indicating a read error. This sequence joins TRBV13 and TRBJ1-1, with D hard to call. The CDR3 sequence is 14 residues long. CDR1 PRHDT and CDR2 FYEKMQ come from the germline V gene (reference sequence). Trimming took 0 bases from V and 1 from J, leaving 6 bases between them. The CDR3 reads CASSLGDRNTEAFL. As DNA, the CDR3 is TGTGCCAGCAGCTTAGGGGACCGGAACACTGAAGCTTTCTTG.

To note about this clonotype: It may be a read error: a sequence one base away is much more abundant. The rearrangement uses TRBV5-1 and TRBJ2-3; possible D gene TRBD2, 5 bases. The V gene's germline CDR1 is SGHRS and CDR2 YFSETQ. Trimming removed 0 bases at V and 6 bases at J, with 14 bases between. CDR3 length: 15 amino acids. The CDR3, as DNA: TGCGCCAGCAGCTTGGATTCGGGAAGAATCGATACGCAGTATTTT. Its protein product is CASSLDSGRIDTQYF.

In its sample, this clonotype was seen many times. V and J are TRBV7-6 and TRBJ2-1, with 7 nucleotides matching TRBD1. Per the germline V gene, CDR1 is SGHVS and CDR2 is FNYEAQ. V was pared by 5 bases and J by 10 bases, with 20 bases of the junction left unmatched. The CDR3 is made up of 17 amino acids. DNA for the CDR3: TGTGCCAGCAGCGATTTAGGGGGCATACAGGGAATCGGAGAGCAGTTCTTC. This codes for CASSDLGGIQGIGEQFF.

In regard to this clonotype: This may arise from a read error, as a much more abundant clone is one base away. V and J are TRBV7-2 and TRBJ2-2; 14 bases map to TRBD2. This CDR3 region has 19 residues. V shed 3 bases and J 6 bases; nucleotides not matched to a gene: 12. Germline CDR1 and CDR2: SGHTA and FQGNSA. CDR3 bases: TGTGCCAGCAGCTTCAGACTAGCGGGAGGGCCTGGGGACCCCGGGGAGCTGTTTTTT. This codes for CASSFRLAGGPGDPGELFF.

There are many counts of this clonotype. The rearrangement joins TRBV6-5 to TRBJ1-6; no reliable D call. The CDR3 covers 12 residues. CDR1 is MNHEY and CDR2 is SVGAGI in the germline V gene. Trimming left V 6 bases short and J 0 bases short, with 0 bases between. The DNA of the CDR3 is TGTGCCAGCAGCTCCTATAATTCACCCCTCCACTTT. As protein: CASSSYNSPLHF.

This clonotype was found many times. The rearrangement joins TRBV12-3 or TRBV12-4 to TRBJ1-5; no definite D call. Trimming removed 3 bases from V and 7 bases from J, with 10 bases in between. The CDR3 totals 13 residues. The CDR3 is CASSFNPVQPQHF. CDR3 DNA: TGTGCCAGCAGTTTTAACCCCGTCCAGCCCCAGCATTTT.

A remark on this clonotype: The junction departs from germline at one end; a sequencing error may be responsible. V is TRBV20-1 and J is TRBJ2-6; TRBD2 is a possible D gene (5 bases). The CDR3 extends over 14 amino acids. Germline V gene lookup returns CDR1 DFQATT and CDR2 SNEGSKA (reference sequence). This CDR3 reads CSARLEGSMNTEAF. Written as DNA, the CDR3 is TGCAGTGCTAGGCTCGAGGGCTCAATGAACACTGAAGCTTTC.

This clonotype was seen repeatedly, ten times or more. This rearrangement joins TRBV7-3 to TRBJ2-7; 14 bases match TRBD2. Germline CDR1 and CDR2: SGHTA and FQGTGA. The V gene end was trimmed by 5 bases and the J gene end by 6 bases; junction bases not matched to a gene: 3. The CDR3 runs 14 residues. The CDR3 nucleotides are TGTGCCAGCAGCGCCGGGACTAGCGGGAGCGAGCAGTACTTC. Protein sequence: CASSAGTSGSEQYF.

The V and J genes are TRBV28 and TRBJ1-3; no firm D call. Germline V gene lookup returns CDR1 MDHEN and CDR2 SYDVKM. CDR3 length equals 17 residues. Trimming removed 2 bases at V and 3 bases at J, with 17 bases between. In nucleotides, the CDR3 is TGTGCCAGCAGTTTAAGGGTTGGAGGATCCCGTGGAAACACCATATATTTT. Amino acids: CASSLRVGGSRGNTIYF.

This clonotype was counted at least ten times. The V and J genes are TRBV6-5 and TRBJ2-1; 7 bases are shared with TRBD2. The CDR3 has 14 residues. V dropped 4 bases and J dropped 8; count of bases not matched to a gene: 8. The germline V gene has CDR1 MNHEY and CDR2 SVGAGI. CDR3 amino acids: CASSWRGGPDEQFF. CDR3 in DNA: TGTGCCAGCAGTTGGCGGGGAGGGCCCGATGAGCAGTTCTTC.

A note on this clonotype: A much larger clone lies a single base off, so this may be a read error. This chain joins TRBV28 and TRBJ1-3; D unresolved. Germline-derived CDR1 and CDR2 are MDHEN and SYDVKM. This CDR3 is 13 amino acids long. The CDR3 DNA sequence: TGTGCCAGCATTAGGGTGCCCGGAAACACCATATGTTTT. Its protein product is CASIRVPGNTICF.

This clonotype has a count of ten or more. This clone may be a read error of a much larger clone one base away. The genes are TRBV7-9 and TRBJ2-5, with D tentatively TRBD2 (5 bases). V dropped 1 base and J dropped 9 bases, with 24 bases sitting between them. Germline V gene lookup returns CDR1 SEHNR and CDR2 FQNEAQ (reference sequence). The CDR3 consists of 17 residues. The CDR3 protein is CASSLGTGRRSGEPQYF. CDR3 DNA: TGTGCCAGCAGCTTAGGCACCGGCAGGAGAAGTGGGGAGCCCCAGTACTTC.

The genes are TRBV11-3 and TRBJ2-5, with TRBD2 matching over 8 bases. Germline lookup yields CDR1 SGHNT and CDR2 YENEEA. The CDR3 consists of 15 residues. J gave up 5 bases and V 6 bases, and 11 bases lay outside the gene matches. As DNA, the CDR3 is TGTGCCAGCAGTTACCCGGGACTAGGGGTCGAGACCCAGTACTTC. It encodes CASSYPGLGVETQYF.

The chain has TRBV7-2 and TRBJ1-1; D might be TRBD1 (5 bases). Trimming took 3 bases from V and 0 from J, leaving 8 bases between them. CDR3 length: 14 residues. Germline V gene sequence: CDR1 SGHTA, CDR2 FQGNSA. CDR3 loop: CASSFDRMNTEAFF. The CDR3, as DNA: TGTGCCAGCAGCTTCGACAGAATGAACACTGAAGCTTTCTTT.

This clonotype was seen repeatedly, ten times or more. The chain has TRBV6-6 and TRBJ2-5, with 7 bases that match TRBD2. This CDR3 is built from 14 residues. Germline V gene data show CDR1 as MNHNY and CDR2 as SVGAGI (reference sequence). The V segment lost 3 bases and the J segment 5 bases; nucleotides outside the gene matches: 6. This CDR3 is CASSYVTAGETQYF. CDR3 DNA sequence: TGTGCCAGCAGTTATGTGACAGCGGGGGAGACCCAGTACTTC.

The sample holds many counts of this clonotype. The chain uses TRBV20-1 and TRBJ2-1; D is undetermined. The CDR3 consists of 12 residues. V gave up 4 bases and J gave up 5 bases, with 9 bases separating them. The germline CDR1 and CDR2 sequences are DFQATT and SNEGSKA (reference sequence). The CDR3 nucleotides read TGCAGTGCTATGTCTTGGAACAATGAGCAGTTCTTC. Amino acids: CSAMSWNNEQFF.

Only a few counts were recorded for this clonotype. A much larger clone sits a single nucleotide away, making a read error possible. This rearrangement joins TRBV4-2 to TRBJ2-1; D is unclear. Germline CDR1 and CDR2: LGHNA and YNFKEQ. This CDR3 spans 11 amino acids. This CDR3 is CASGQGYEQFF. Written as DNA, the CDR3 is TGTGCCAGCGGCCAAGGTTATGAGCAGTTCTTC.

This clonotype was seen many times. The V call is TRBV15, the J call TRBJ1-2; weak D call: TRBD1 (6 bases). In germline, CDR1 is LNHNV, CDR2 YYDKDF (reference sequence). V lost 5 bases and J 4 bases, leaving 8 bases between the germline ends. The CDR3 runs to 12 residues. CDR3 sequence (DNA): TGTGCCACCAGCGGGGGCGGCTATGGCTACACCTTC. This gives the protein CATSGGGYGYTF.

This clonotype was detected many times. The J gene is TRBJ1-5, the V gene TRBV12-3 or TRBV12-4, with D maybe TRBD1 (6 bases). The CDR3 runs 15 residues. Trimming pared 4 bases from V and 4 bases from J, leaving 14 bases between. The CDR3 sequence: CASSSTGRTNQPQHF. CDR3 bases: TGTGCCAGCAGTTCTACAGGGAGGACAAATCAGCCCCAGCATTTT.

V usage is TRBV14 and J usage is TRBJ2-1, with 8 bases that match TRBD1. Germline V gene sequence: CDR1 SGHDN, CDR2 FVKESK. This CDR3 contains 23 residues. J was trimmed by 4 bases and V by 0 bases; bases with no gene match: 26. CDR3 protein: CASSQDGFLGQGRAGVFYNEQFF. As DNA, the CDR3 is TGTGCCAGCAGCCAAGATGGTTTTTTAGGACAGGGTAGAGCAGGGGTTTTTTACAATGAGCAGTTCTTC.

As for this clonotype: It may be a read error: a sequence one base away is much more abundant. CDR3 loop: CASSQDGVGSKNIRYF. The CDR3 nucleotides read TGCGCCAGCAGCCAAGATGGGGTCGGGTCCAAAAACATTCGGTACTTC. This chain joins TRBV5-1 and TRBJ2-4; D unresolved. The CDR3 runs to 16 residues. Germline-derived CDR1 and CDR2 are SGHRS and YFSETQ.

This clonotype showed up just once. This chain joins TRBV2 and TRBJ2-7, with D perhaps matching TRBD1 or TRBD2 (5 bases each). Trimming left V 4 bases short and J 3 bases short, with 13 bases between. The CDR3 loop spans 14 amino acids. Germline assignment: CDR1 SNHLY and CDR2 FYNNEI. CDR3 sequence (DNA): TGTGCCAGCAGTGGCCCGGGACGGTTCTACGAGCAGTACTTC. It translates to CASSGPGRFYEQYF.

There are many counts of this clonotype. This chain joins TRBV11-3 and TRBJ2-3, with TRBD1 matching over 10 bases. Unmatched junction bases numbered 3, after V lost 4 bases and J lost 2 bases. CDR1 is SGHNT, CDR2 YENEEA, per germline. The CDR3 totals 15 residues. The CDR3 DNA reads TGTGCCAGCAGCTCGGGACAGGGGACCACAGATACGCAGTATTTT. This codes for CASSSGQGTTDTQYF.

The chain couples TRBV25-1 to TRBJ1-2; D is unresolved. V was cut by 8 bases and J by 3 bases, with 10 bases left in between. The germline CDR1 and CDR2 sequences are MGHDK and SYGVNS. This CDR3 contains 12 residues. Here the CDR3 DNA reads TGTGCCAGCGGTACCGGGCACTATGGCTACACCTTC. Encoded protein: CASGTGHYGYTF.

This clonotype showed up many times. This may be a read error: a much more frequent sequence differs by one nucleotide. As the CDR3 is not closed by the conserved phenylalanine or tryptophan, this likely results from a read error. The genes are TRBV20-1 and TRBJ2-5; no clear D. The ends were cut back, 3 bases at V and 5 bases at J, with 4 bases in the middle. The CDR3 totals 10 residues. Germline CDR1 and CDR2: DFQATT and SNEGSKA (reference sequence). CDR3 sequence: CSASHETQYS. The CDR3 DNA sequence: TGCAGTGCTAGTCACGAGACCCAGTACTCC.

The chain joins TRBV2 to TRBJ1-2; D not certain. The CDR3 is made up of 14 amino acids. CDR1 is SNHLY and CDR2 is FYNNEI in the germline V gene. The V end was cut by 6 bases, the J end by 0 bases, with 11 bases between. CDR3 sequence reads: CASSALCANYGYTF. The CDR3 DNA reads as TGTGCCAGCAGCGCCTTATGTGCTAACTATGGCTACACCTTC.

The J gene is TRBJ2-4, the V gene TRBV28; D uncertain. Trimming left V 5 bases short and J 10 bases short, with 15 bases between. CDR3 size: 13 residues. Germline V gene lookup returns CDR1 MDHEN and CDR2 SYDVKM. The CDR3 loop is CASSTISAGIQYF. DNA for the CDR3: TGTGCCAGCAGTACGATTAGTGCTGGGATTCAGTACTTC.

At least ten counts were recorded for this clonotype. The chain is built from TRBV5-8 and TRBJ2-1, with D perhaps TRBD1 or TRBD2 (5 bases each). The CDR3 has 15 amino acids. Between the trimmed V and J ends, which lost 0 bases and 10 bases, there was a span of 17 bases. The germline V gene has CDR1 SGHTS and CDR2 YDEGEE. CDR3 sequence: CASSLGPSRVAEQFF. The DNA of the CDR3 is TGTGCCAGCAGCTTGGGCCCTAGCAGGGTAGCGGAGCAGTTCTTC. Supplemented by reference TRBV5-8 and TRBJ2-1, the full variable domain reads EAGVTQSPTHLIKTRGQQATLRCSPISGHTSVYWYQQALGLGLQFLLWYDEGEERNRGNFPPRFSGRQFPNYSSELNVNALELEDSALYLCASSLGPSRVAEQFFGPGTRLTVL.

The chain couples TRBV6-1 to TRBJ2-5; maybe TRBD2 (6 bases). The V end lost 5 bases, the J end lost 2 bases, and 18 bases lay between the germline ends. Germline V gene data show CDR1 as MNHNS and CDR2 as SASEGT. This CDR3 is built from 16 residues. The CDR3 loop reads CASSSLRGGRQETQYF. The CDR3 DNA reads TGTGCCAGCAGTTCCCTAAGGGGAGGACGGCAAGAGACCCAGTACTTC.